The 5 T cell receptor beta chains below come from one sample, sequenced in a study of T-cell memory formation after mild COVID-19. One entry per CDR3 protein, called by TCRdb with MiXCR from the 5' RACE reads. The table has roughly 300,000 distinct CDR3 sequences, around 8% seen once. The material sequenced was PBMCs or a T cell subset sorted from them (not recorded which). All receptors derive from a man aged 18 to 35 who had mild COVID-19 (a few samples of this study predate the infection). Cell type and time point are not known.

This clonotype was seen ten or more times. This rearrangement joins TRBV20-1 to TRBJ1-5; D not resolved. Looked up from germline, CDR1 is DFQATT and CDR2 is SNEGSKA (reference sequence). Trimming took off 0 bases at V and 6 bases at J, with 12 bases between the two ends. The CDR3 is 14 residues long. CDR3 DNA sequence: TGCAGTGCTAGAGATCCGGATATCACTCAGCCCCAGCATTTT. It translates to CSARDPDITQPQHF.

This CDR3 is CAISRALGELFF. CDR3 coding DNA: TGTGCCATCAGCAGGGCTCTCGGGGAGCTGTTTTTT. The rearrangement uses TRBV10-3 and TRBJ2-2; tentative D call: TRBD1 (5 bases). This CDR3 has 12 residues. The germline V gene encodes CDR1 ENHRY and CDR2 SYGVKD. The germline V and J ends were trimmed by 6 bases and 7 bases, with 9 bases remaining between them.

This clonotype occurred a few times. The chain has TRBV5-4 and TRBJ2-5, with D tentatively TRBD1 or TRBD2 (5 bases each). V was cut by 4 bases and J by 3 bases, with 13 bases left in between. CDR1 is SGHNT and CDR2 is YYREEE in the germline V gene (reference sequence). This CDR3 is built from 14 residues. CDR3 protein: CASSIGSREETQYF. The CDR3 DNA sequence: TGTGCCAGCAGCATAGGGAGCAGGGAAGAGACCCAGTACTTC.

Ten or more counts support this clonotype. V usage is TRBV3-1 and J usage is TRBJ2-3; tentative D call: TRBD1 (5 bases). The germline gives CDR1 LGHDT, CDR2 YNNKEL (reference sequence). CDR3 length: 21 residues. V lost 0 bases, J lost 3 bases, and 28 bases lay in between. CDR3 protein: CASSQDSGPGKESFTTDTQYF. CDR3 coding DNA: TGTGCCAGCAGCCAAGATTCAGGGCCAGGGAAGGAGTCGTTTACGACAGATACGCAGTATTTT.

V is TRBV7-9 and J is TRBJ1-4; 8 nucleotides line up with TRBD1. V dropped 3 bases and J dropped 7; count of bases not matched to a gene: 4. This CDR3 has 14 amino acids. Germline V CDR1 and CDR2: SEHNR, FQNEAQ (reference sequence). This CDR3 is CASSFGTGFEKLFF. CDR3 bases: TGTGCCAGCAGCTTCGGGACAGGATTTGAAAAACTGTTTTTT.